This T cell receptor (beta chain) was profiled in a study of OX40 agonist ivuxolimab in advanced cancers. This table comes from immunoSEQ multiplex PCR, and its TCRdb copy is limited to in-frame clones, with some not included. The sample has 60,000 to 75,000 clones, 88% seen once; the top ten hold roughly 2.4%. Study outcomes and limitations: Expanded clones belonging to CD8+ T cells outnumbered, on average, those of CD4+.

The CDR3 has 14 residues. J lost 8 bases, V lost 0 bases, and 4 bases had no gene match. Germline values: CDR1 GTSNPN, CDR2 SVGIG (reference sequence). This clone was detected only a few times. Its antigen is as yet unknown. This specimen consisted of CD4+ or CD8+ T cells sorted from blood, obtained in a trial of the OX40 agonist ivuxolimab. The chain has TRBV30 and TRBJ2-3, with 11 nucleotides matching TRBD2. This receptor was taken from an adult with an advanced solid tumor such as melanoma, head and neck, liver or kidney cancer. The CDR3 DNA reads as TGTGCCTGGAGTGTATCTAGCGGGAGGAGTACGCAGTATTTT. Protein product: CAWSVSSGRSTQYF. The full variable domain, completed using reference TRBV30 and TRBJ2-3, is SQTIHQWPATLVQPVGSPLSLECTVEGTSNPNLYWYRQAAGRGLQLLFYSVGIGQISSEVPQNLSASRPQDRQFILSSKKLLLSDSGFYLCAWSVSSGRSTQYFGPGTRLTVL.